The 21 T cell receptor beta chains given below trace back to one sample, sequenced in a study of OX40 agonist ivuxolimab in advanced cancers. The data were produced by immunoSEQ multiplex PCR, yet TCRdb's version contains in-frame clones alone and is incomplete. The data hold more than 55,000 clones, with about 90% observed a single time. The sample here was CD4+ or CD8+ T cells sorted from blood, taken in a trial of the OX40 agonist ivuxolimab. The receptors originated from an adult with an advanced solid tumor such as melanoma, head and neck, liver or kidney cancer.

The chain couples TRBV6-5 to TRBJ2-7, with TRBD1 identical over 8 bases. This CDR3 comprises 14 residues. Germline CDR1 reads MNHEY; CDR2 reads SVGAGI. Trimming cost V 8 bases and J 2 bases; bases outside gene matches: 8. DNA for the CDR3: TGTGCCAGCTGGGGGTGGGACAGGACCTACGAGCAGTACTTC. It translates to CASWGWDRTYEQYF.

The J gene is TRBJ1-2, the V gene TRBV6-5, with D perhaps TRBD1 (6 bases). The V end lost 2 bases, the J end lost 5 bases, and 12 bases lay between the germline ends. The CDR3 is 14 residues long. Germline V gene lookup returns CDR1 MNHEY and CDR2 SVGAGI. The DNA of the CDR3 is TGTGCCAGCAGTTACAGGGGGGAGGCTTATGGCTACACCTTC. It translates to CASSYRGEAYGYTF.

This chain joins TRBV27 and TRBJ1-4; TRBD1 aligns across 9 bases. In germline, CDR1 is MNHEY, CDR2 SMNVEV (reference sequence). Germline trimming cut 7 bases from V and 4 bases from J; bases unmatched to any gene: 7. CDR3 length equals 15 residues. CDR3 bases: TGTGCCAGCAACCGACAGGGGGGTTATAATGAAAAACTGTTTTTT. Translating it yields CASNRQGGYNEKLFF.

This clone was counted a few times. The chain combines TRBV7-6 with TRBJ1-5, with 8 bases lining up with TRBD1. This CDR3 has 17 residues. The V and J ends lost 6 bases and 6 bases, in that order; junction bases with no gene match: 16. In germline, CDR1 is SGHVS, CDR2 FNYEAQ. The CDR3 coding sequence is TGTGCCAGCAGTACATCTAAGGCTCAGGGGGCTAGTCAGCCCCAGCATTTT. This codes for CASSTSKAQGASQPQHF.

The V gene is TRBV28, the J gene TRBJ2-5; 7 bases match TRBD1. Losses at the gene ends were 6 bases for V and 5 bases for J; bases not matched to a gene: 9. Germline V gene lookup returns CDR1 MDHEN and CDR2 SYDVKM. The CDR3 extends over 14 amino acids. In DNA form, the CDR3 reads TGTGCCAGCAGCGCCCGGACAGGCCGGGAGACCCAGTACTTC. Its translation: CASSARTGRETQYF.

The CDR3 protein is CASSQQGRAFF. CDR3 DNA: TGTGCCAGCAGCCAGCAGGGTAGGGCTTTCTTT. The rearrangement joins TRBV4-2 to TRBJ1-1, with a tentative D call TRBD1 (5 bases). The CDR3 consists of 11 residues. V was shortened by 3 bases and J by 11 bases, with 10 bases between the two germline ends. Germline CDR1 reads LGHNA; CDR2 reads YNFKEQ.

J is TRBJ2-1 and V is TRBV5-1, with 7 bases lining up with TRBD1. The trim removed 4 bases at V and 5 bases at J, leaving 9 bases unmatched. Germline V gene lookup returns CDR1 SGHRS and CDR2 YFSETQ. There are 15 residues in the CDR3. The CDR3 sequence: CASSTIPGTDNEQFF. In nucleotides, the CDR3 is TGCGCCAGCAGCACCATTCCCGGGACAGACAATGAGCAGTTCTTC. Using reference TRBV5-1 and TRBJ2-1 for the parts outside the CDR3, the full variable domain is KAGVTQTPRYLIKTRGQQVTLSCSPISGHRSVSWYQQTPGQGLQFLFEYFSETQRNKGNFPGRFSGRQFSNSRSEMNVSTLELGDSALYLCASSTIPGTDNEQFFGPGTRLTVL.

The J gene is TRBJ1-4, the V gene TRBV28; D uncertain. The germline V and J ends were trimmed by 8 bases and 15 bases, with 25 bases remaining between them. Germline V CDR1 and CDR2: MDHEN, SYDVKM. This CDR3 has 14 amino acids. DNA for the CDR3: TGTGCCAGCCACTTCAAGGGTGGGAATTTGGGAGTGTTTTTT. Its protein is CASHFKGGNLGVFF.

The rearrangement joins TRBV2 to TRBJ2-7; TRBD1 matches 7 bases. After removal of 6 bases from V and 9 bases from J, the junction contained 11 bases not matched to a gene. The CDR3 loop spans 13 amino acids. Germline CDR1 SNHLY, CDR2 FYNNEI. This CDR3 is CASRRQGGLGQYF. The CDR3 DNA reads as TGTGCCAGCAGACGACAGGGCGGGCTTGGGCAGTACTTC.

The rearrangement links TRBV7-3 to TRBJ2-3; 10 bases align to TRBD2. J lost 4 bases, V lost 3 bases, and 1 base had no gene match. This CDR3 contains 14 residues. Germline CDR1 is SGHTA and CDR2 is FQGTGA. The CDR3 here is CASSFGLAADTQYF. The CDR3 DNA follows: TGTGCCAGCAGCTTTGGACTAGCGGCAGATACGCAGTATTTT.

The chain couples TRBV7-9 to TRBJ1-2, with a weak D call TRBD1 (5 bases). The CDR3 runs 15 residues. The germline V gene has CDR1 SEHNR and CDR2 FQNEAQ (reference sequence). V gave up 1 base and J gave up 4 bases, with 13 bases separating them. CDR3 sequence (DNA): TGTGCCAGCAGCTTAGAAGGGGCAGAAACCTATGGCTACACCTTC. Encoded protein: CASSLEGAETYGYTF.

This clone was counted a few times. CDR3 sequence reads: CASSLTILQGRSDEQYF. The CDR3 DNA sequence: TGTGCCAGCAGCCTAACTATTTTACAGGGGCGGTCTGACGAGCAGTACTTC. The chain employs TRBV5-4 and TRBJ2-7; TRBD1 aligns across 7 bases. Germline lookup yields CDR1 SGHNT and CDR2 YYREEE (reference sequence). The J segment lost 5 bases and the V segment lost 4 bases, leaving 18 bases of the junction unmatched. The CDR3 consists of 17 residues.

The CDR3 nucleotides are TGTGCCAGCTCACCCTGGACAGGGCCCCAAGAGACCCAGTACTTC. This sequence encodes CASSPWTGPQETQYF. The chain links TRBV18 to TRBJ2-5, with 8 bases that match TRBD1. The germline V gene has CDR1 KGHSH and CDR2 LQKENI. The CDR3 loop spans 15 amino acids. J gave up 1 base and V 3 bases, and 4 bases lay outside the gene matches.

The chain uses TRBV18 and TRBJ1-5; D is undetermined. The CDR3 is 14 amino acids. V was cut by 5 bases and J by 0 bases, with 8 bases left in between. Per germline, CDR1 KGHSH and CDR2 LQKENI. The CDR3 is CASSDQNSNQPQHF. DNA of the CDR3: TGTGCCAGCTCAGACCAGAATAGCAATCAGCCCCAGCATTTT.

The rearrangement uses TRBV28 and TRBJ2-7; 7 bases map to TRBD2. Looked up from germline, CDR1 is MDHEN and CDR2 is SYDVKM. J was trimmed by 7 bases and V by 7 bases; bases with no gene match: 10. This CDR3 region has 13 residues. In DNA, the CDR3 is TGTGCCAGCATCGGGGGAGGGCCGTCTGAGCAGTACTTC. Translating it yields CASIGGGPSEQYF.

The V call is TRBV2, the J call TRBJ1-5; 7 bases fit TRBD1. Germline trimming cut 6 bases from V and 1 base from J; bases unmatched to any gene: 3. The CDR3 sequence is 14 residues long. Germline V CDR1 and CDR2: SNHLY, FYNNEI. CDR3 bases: TGTGCCAGCAGAGGGACAGTAAGCAATCAGCCCCAGCATTTT. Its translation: CASRGTVSNQPQHF.

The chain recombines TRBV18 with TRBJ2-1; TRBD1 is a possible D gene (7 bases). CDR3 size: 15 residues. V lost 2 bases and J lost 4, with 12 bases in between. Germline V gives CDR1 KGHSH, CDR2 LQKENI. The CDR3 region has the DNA TGTGCCAGCTCACCAAAGGCAGGGGGGTACAATGAGCAGTTCTTC. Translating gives CASSPKAGGYNEQFF.

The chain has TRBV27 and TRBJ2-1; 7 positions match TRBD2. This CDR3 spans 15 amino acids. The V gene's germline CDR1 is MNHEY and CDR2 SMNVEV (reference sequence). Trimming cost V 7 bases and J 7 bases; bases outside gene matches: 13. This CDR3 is CASTRAGTTPNEQFF. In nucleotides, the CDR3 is TGTGCCAGCACCCGAGCGGGAACCACCCCGAATGAGCAGTTCTTC.

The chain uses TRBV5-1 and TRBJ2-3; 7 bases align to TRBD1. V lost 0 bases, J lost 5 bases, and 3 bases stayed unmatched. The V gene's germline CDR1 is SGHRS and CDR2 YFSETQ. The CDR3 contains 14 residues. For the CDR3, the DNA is TGCGCCAGCAGCTTGGACAGGGGCTTAGATACGCAGTATTTT. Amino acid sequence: CASSLDRGLDTQYF.

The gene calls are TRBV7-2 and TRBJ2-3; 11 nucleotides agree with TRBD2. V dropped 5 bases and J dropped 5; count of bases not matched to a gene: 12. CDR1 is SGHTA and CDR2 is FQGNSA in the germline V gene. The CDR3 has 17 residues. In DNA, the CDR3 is TGTGCCAGCAGCCCCCGACTAGCGGGACCCCCTTTAGATACGCAGTATTTT. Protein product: CASSPRLAGPPLDTQYF.

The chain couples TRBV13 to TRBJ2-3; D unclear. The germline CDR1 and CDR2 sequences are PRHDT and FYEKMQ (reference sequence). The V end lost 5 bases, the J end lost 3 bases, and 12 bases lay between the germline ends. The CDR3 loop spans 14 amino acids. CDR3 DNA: TGTGCCAGCAGCGCCCCCTCCCTTACAGATACGCAGTATTTT. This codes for CASSAPSLTDTQYF.